The 25 T cell receptor beta chains given below trace back to one sample, sequenced in a study of shared clonotypes between healthy human individuals. Libraries were prepared by immunoSEQ multiplex PCR; TCRdb keeps only in-frame clonotypes and omits some of them. The table records a few million clones, more than 90% of them present only once. Specimen: naive CD4+ T cells sorted from blood. Subset noted: CD45RA+ positively selected. The receptors come from a man aged 18 to 35 in good health.

The chain has TRBV29-1 and TRBJ2-5; TRBD2 matches 8 bases. The length of the CDR3 is 13 residues. Germline assignment: CDR1 SQVTM and CDR2 ANQGSEA. J was trimmed by 4 bases and V by 6 bases; bases with no gene match: 7. In nucleotides, the CDR3 is TGCAGCGTCGGGGGACTAGGGGCAGAGACCCAGTACTTC. It specifies CSVGGLGAETQYF.

This chain connects TRBV6-5 to TRBJ2-7, with a possible D match to TRBD1 (5 bases). Per germline, CDR1 MNHEY and CDR2 SVGAGI. The germline V and J ends were trimmed by 0 bases and 10 bases, with 16 bases remaining between them. The CDR3 is made up of 14 amino acids. CDR3 DNA sequence: TGTGCCAGCAGTTACTCGGACACCAAGTTCACCCAGTACTTC. Amino acids: CASSYSDTKFTQYF.

This clone was seen once. This chain connects TRBV14 to TRBJ1-3, with D possibly being TRBD1 (6 bases). Trimming removed 1 base at V and 6 bases at J, with 13 bases between. Germline values: CDR1 SGHDN, CDR2 FVKESK. This CDR3 is 15 amino acids long. CDR3 sequence (DNA): TGTGCCAGCAGCCAAGTGCGCAGGGGCGAAAACACCATATATTTT. Its translation: CASSQVRRGENTIYF.

The chain employs TRBV28 and TRBJ1-3; D call uncertain. CDR1 is MDHEN, CDR2 SYDVKM, per germline. This CDR3 comprises 14 residues. Trimming shortened V by 2 bases and J by 2 bases, and 7 bases separated the two germline ends. In DNA form, the CDR3 reads TGTGCCAGCAGTTTAGAAGCAGCTGGAAACACCATATATTTT. As protein: CASSLEAAGNTIYF.

In nucleotides, the CDR3 is TGTGCCAGCAGTGAATCGAGCCCCCTCCAAGAGACCCAGTACTTC. Translated: CASSESSPLQETQYF. The rearrangement links TRBV6-1 to TRBJ2-5; no clear D gene. Trimming left V 2 bases short and J 1 base short, with 11 bases between. CDR1 MNHNS and CDR2 SASEGT come from the germline V gene. The CDR3 totals 15 residues.

The chain links TRBV6-1 to TRBJ2-5; perhaps TRBD1 as D (5 bases). Trimming left V 6 bases short and J 7 bases short, with 18 bases between. Germline-derived CDR1 and CDR2 are MNHNS and SASEGT. The CDR3 loop spans 14 amino acids. CDR3 bases: TGTGCCAGCAGAGCTAGGGGCCAGTCGGGGACCCAGTACTTC. This sequence encodes CASRARGQSGTQYF.

The chain has TRBV18 and TRBJ1-1; D is unresolved. This CDR3 has 16 residues. Germline V gives CDR1 KGHSH, CDR2 LQKENI. V shed 2 bases and J shed 0 bases, with 13 bases lying between them. CDR3 loop: CASSPIGPGLNTEAFF. The CDR3 nucleotides are TGTGCCAGCTCACCAATAGGACCAGGCTTGAACACTGAAGCTTTCTTT. The full variable domain, rest sourced from reference TRBV18 and TRBJ1-1, is NAGVMQNPRHLVRRRGQEARLRCSPMKGHSHVYWYRQLPEEGLKFMVYLQKENIIDESGMPKERFSAEFPKEGPSILRIQQVVRGDSAAYFCASSPIGPGLNTEAFFGQGTRLTVV.

The V gene is TRBV2, the J gene TRBJ2-7, with TRBD1 as a possible D gene (6 bases). Trimming took off 4 bases at V and 2 bases at J, with 21 bases between the two ends. The germline CDR1 and CDR2 sequences are SNHLY and FYNNEI. The length of the CDR3 is 17 residues. The CDR3 loop is CASSAHPGDYSPYEQYF. CDR3 DNA: TGTGCCAGCAGTGCCCACCCAGGGGATTACTCCCCCTACGAGCAGTACTTC.

The count of this clone is one. The chain couples TRBV19 to TRBJ1-6; no clear D gene. Germline-derived CDR1 and CDR2 are LNHDA and SQIVND (reference sequence). V dropped 1 base and J dropped 8 bases, with 12 bases sitting between them. CDR3 size: 15 residues. The CDR3 protein is CASSIGVRVDSPLHF. The CDR3, as DNA: TGTGCCAGTAGTATAGGGGTGAGGGTTGATTCACCCCTCCACTTT.

V gene TRBV10-3 combines with J gene TRBJ1-1; TRBD1 agrees at 9 bases. The CDR3 is 15 residues long. V lost 6 bases, J lost 3 bases, and 8 bases stayed unmatched. Germline CDR1 reads ENHRY; CDR2 reads SYGVKD. This chain's CDR3 is CAIRIDRGSDTEAFF. The CDR3 nucleotides are TGTGCCATCAGGATAGACAGGGGGTCGGACACTGAAGCTTTCTTT.

The chain couples TRBV6-5 to TRBJ1-2, with 9 nucleotides matching TRBD1. Trimming at V came to 5 bases and at J to 4 bases, leaving 5 bases not matched to a gene. The CDR3 covers 14 residues. Per the germline V gene, CDR1 is MNHEY and CDR2 is SVGAGI. The CDR3 is CASSTGTGSYGYTF. CDR3 nucleotides: TGTGCCAGCAGTACAGGGACAGGGAGCTATGGCTACACCTTC.

J is TRBJ2-5 and V is TRBV5-4; tentatively, D is TRBD1 (6 bases). V gave up 1 base and J gave up 3 bases, with 10 bases separating them. CDR1 is SGHNT and CDR2 is YYREEE in the germline V gene (reference sequence). The CDR3 has 14 amino acids. The CDR3 nucleotides read TGTGCCAGCAGCTTGTGGGCAGGGGAAGAGACCCAGTACTTC. The encoded protein is CASSLWAGEETQYF. Variable domain in full (rest from reference TRBV5-4 and TRBJ2-5): ETGVTQSPTHLIKTRGQQVTLRCSSQSGHNTVSWYQQALGQGPQFIFQYYREEENGRGNFPPRFSGLQFPNYSSELNVNALELDDSALYLCASSLWAGEETQYFGPGTRLLVL.

CDR3 in amino acids: CASSPGEGGYTF. In DNA form, the CDR3 reads TGTGCCAGCTCACCAGGCGAGGGAGGCTACACCTTC. The chain carries TRBV18 and TRBJ1-2; D gene unclear. V lost 2 bases to trimming and J lost 8 bases, with 9 bases between them. In germline, CDR1 is KGHSH, CDR2 LQKENI. The CDR3 length is 12 residues.

The chain carries TRBV18 and TRBJ2-7; 13 bases are shared with TRBD2. With V trimmed by 1 base and J by 5 bases, 8 bases remained unmatched. This CDR3 is 17 amino acids long. In germline, CDR1 is KGHSH, CDR2 LQKENI. In DNA form, the CDR3 reads TGTGCCAGCTCACCACTCACTAGCGGGAGGGCCCGAGACGAGCAGTACTTC. Translating gives CASSPLTSGRARDEQYF.

V usage is TRBV4-3 and J usage is TRBJ2-2; D remains unclear. Germline CDR1 LGHNA, CDR2 YSLEER. There are 15 residues in the CDR3. V lost 1 base, J lost 1 base, and 7 bases lay in between. Here the CDR3 reads CASSQVLENTGELFF. The DNA of the CDR3 is TGCGCCAGCAGCCAAGTCTTGGAGAACACCGGGGAGCTGTTTTTT.

The V and J genes are TRBV7-2 and TRBJ2-1; TRBD2 is a possible D gene (6 bases). The germline gives CDR1 SGHTA, CDR2 FQGNSA. V lost 6 bases and J 13 bases, leaving 16 bases between the germline ends. The CDR3 sequence is 12 residues long. The CDR3 nucleotides read TGTGCCAGCAGGTACCCGGGACTCACCCAGTTCTTC. Protein sequence: CASRYPGLTQFF.

The chain uses TRBV4-3 and TRBJ1-3, with unresolved D. Trimming pared 4 bases from V and 4 bases from J, leaving 17 bases between. Per the germline V gene, CDR1 is LGHNA and CDR2 is YSLEER. The CDR3 covers 16 residues. Here the CDR3 reads CASSPWLVANGNTIYF. The CDR3 region has the DNA TGCGCCAGCAGCCCCTGGTTGGTCGCGAACGGAAACACCATATATTTT.

The chain links TRBV7-2 to TRBJ2-7; D tentatively fits TRBD1 or TRBD2 (5 bases each). V was pared by 5 bases and J by 8 bases, with 16 bases between. The CDR3 has 13 amino acids. Looked up from germline, CDR1 is SGHTA and CDR2 is FQGNSA. The CDR3 protein is CASSLGTVGQQYF. The CDR3 region has the DNA TGTGCCAGCAGCCTCGGGACGGTAGGTCAGCAGTACTTC.

The rearrangement joins TRBV6-1 to TRBJ2-1; unclear D gene. Trimming left V 4 bases short and J 0 bases short, with 13 bases between. This CDR3 is 16 amino acids long. CDR1 MNHNS and CDR2 SASEGT come from the germline V gene. CDR3 sequence reads: CASSGTVLSSYNEQFF. In nucleotides, the CDR3 is TGTGCCAGCAGTGGTACGGTTCTGAGCTCCTACAATGAGCAGTTCTTC.

The table lists this clone with a count of one. The CDR3 DNA reads as TGTGCCACCAGCAGAGGTCTGAGAGGGGGGGGCGAGGAGACCCAGTACTTC. It is translated as CATSRGLRGGGEETQYF. The chain uses TRBV15 and TRBJ2-5, with D tentatively TRBD2 (7 bases). The germline V and J ends were trimmed by 1 base and 5 bases, with 20 bases remaining between them. CDR3 length: 17 residues. Germline CDR1 reads LNHNV; CDR2 reads YYDKDF (reference sequence).

The chain combines TRBV5-4 with TRBJ2-1; TRBD1 is a possible D gene (6 bases). The germline V gene has CDR1 SGHNT and CDR2 YYREEE (reference sequence). The length of the CDR3 is 14 residues. V was clipped by 4 bases and J by 4 bases, with 12 bases between them. As DNA, the CDR3 is TGTGCCAGCAGCATGGACAGTTTTTACAATGAGCAGTTCTTC. The encoded protein is CASSMDSFYNEQFF.

The chain is built from TRBV29-1 and TRBJ2-7, with 13 bases lining up with TRBD2. The CDR3 has 14 residues. V gave up 5 bases and J gave up 3 bases; unmatched junction bases: 4. CDR1 SQVTM and CDR2 ANQGSEA come from the germline V gene. The CDR3 protein is CSVSLAGGIYEQYF. CDR3 DNA: TGCAGCGTTTCACTAGCGGGAGGGATCTACGAGCAGTACTTC.

This chain links TRBV19 with TRBJ2-2; D unresolved. CDR1 is LNHDA and CDR2 is SQIVND in the germline V gene (reference sequence). V was pared by 8 bases and J by 0 bases, with 10 bases between. CDR3 length: 14 amino acids. CDR3 in DNA: TGTGCCAGTTCTCAACCCTCGAACACCGGGGAGCTGTTTTTT. It encodes CASSQPSNTGELFF.

The rearrangement links TRBV7-2 to TRBJ1-2, with D possibly being TRBD1 (5 bases). There are 14 residues in the CDR3. V shed 6 bases and J shed 7 bases, with 18 bases lying between them. Germline-derived CDR1 and CDR2 are SGHTA and FQGNSA. The CDR3 loop reads CASSSDSNTGGYTF. CDR3 coding DNA: TGTGCCAGCAGTTCTGACAGTAATACTGGTGGCTACACCTTC. The full variable domain, completed using reference TRBV7-2 and TRBJ1-2, is GAGVSQSPSNKVTEKGKDVELRCDPISGHTALYWYRQSLGQGLEFLIYFQGNSAPDKSGLPSDRFSAERTGGSVSTLTIQRTQQEDSAVYLCASSSDSNTGGYTFGSGTRLTVV.

This chain joins TRBV5-1 and TRBJ2-7; 11 positions match TRBD1. Germline V lookup: CDR1 SGHRS, CDR2 YFSETQ. This CDR3 is 16 amino acids long. Trimming removed 4 bases from V and 0 bases from J; junction bases left unmatched: 6. The CDR3 sequence: CASSLGTGGSSYEQYF. The CDR3 DNA sequence: TGCGCCAGCAGCCTCGGGACAGGGGGGAGCTCCTACGAGCAGTACTTC. Full variable domain (outside the CDR3, taken from reference TRBV5-1 and TRBJ2-7): KAGVTQTPRYLIKTRGQQVTLSCSPISGHRSVSWYQQTPGQGLQFLFEYFSETQRNKGNFPGRFSGRQFSNSRSEMNVSTLELGDSALYLCASSLGTGGSSYEQYFGPGTRLTVT.